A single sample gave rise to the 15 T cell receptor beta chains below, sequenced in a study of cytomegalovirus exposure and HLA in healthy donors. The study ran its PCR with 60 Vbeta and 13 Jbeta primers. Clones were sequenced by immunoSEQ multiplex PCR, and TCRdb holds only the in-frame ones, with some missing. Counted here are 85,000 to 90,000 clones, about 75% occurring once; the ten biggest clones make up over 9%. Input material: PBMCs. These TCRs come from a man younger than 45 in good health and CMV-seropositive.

The DNA of the CDR3 is TGTGCCAGCAGACCCCCGGGAGGCTACGAGCAGTACTTC. It codes for CASRPPGGYEQYF. The rearrangement joins TRBV6-5 to TRBJ2-7; 7 nucleotides agree with TRBD2. Trimming removed 6 bases from V and 3 bases from J; junction bases left unmatched: 5. The V gene's germline CDR1 is MNHEY and CDR2 SVGAGI. The CDR3 totals 13 residues.

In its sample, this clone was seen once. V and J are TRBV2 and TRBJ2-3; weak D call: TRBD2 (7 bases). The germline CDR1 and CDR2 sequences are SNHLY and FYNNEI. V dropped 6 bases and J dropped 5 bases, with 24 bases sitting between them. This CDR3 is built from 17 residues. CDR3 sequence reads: CASSRHSRGAGVDTQYF. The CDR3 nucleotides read TGTGCCAGCAGCCGACACTCCCGGGGGGCCGGTGTAGATACGCAGTATTTT.

The CDR3 sequence: CASSVGLARGDTQYF. The CDR3 coding sequence is TGTGCCAGCTCAGTGGGACTAGCTAGGGGAGATACGCAGTATTTT. The chain recombines TRBV18 with TRBJ2-3; TRBD2 aligns across 9 bases. The germline gives CDR1 KGHSH, CDR2 LQKENI. Unmatched junction bases numbered 8, after V lost 5 bases and J lost 5 bases. CDR3 length: 15 amino acids.

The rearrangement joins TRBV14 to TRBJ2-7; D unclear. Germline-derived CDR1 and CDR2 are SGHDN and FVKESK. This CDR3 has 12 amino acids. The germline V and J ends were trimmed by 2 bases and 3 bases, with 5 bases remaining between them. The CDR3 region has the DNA TGTGCCAGCAGCCAACAGTACTACGAGCAGTACTTC. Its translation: CASSQQYYEQYF.

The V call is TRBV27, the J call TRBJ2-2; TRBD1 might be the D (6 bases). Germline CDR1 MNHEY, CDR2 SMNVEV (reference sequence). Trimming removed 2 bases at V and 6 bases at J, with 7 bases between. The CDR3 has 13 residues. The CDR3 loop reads CASSLNRAGELFF. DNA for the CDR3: TGTGCCAGCAGTTTAAACAGGGCCGGGGAGCTGTTTTTT.

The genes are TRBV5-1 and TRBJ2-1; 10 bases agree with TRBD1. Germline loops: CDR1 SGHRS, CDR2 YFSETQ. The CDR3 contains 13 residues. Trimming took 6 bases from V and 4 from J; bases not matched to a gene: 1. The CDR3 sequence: CASKGQGYNEQFF. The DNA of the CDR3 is TGCGCCAGCAAGGGACAGGGGTACAATGAGCAGTTCTTC.

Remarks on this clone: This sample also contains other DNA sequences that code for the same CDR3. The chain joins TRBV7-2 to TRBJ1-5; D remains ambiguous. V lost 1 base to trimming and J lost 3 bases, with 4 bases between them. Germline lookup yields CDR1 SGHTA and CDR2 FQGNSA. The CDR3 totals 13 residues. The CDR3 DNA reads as TGTGCCAGCAGCTTAGGTTACAATCAGCCCCAGCATTTT. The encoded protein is CASSLGYNQPQHF. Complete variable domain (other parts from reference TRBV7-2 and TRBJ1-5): GAGVSQSPSNKVTEKGKDVELRCDPISGHTALYWYRQSLGQGLEFLIYFQGNSAPDKSGLPSDRFSAERTGGSVSTLTIQRTQQEDSAVYLCASSLGYNQPQHFGDGTRLSIL.

The DNA of the CDR3 is TGTGCCAGCAGCGTATCCCCGGACTGGTACAATGAGCAGTTCTTC. It encodes CASSVSPDWYNEQFF. The V gene is TRBV9, the J gene TRBJ2-1, with TRBD2 as a possible D gene (5 bases). Germline V CDR1 and CDR2: SGDLS, YYNGEE. The CDR3 consists of 15 residues. V was trimmed by 1 base and J by 4 bases, leaving 12 bases between them.

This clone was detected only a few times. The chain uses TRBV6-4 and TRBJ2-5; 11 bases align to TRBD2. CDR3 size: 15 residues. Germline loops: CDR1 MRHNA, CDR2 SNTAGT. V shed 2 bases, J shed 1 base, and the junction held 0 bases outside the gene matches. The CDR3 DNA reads TGTGCCAGCAGTGACGGGACTAGCGGCCAAGAGACCCAGTACTTC. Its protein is CASSDGTSGQETQYF.

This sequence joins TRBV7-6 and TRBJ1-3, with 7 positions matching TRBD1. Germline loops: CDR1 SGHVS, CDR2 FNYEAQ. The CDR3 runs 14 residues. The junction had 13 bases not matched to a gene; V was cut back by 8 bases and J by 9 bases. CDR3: CASGPRQGLGTIYF. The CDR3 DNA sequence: TGTGCCAGCGGCCCGAGACAGGGACTGGGCACCATATATTTT.

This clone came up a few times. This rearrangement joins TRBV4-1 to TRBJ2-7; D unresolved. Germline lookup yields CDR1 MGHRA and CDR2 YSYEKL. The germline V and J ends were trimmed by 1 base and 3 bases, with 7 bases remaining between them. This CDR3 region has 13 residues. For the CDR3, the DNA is TGCGCCAGCAGCCAAGCGCAGGACTACGAGCAGTACTTC. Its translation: CASSQAQDYEQYF.

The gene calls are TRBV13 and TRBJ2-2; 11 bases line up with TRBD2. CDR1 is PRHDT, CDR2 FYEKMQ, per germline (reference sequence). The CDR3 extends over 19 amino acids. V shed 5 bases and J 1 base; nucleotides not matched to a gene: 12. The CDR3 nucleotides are TGTGCCAGCAGCGCTAGCGGGGGGCAATCCCCTATGAACACCGGGGAGCTGTTTTTT. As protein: CASSASGGQSPMNTGELFF.

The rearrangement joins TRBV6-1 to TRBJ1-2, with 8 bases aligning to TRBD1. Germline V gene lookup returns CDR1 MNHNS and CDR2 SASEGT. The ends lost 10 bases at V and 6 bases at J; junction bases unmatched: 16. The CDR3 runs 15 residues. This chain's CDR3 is CATPERTGSIHGYTF. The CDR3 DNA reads TGTGCCACCCCGGAGAGGACAGGGTCAATCCATGGCTACACCTTC.

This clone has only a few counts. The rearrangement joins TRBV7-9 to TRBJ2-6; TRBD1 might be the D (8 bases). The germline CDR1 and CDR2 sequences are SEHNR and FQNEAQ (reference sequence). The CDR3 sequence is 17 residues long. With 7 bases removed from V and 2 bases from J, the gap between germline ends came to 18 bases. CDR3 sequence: CASTTKTGGAGANVLTF. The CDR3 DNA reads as TGTGCCAGCACCACAAAAACAGGGGGGGCTGGGGCCAACGTCCTGACTTTC.

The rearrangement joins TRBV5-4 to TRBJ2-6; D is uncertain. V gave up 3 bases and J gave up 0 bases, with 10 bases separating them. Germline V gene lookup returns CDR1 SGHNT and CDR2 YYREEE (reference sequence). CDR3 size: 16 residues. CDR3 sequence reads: CASSSSRSSGANVLTF. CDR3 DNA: TGTGCCAGCAGCTCATCGCGGAGCTCTGGGGCCAACGTCCTGACTTTC.